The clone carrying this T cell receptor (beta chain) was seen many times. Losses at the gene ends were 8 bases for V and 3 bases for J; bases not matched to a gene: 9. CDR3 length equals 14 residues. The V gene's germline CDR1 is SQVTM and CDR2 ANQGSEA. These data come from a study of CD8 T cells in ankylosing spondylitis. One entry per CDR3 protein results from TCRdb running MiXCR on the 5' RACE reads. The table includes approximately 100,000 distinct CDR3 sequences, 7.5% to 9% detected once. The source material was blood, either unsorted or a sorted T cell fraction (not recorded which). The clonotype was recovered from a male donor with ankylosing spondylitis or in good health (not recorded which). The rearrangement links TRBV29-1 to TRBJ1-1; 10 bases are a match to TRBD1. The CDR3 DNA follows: TGCAGCATCAAGACAGGGGGCTTTGACACTGAAGCTTTCTTT. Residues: CSIKTGGFDTEAFF.